This TCR beta chain was sequenced during a study of technical replicates of blood from several donors. Assay: immunoSEQ multiplex PCR; the TCRdb copy retains only in-frame clones and omits some. This sample carries more than 75,000 clones, just under 95% of them seen once, and the ten largest clones take 0.2% to 0.3%. The receptor comes from a human donor in good health. Sequenced sample: T cells isolated from PBMCs.

For the CDR3, the DNA is TGTGCCAGCAGTGCATTTAGCGGGAGCTACAATGAGCAGTTCTTC. Translated, it gives CASSAFSGSYNEQFF. The chain combines TRBV2 with TRBJ2-1, with TRBD2 matching 9 bases. CDR1 is SNHLY and CDR2 is FYNNEI in the germline V gene. The J segment lost 3 bases and the V segment lost 4 bases, leaving 4 bases of the junction unmatched. The CDR3 spans 15 residues.